This note documents a single TCR beta chain sequence. There is no known antigen for this receptor. No base quality values were provided; no much bigger clone lies one nucleotide off. This sample stems from a study of control samples from healthy donors and cancer patients (dated by TCRdb to the early 2020s). CDR1 WNHNN and CDR2 SYGVQD are derived from the germline V gene (reference sequence). Trimmed from V: 0 bases; trimmed from J: 4 bases; junction bases lacking a gene match: 4. The CDR3 runs 16 amino acids, cysteine and phenylalanine included. The entry retains the CDR3 DNA only, 48 bases that are in frame from base 1. Libraries were prepared through the immunoSEQ multiplex PCR assay. TCRdb took over this immuneACCESS table, retaining in-frame rearrangements with V and J assigned. Such tables are incomplete; in checked studies, under half of the missing clones stem from an unresolved V gene, and the remainder is unexplained. Present in this sample are tens of thousands of clones, around 90% of which were seen just once. 22% of the sample belongs to the ten largest clones.

The chain employs TRBV10-1 and TRBJ2-3; 10 bases in between match TRBD2. Sequencing was carried out using PBMCs. This TCR was sampled from a woman in her 40s with head and neck cancer. The CDR3 here reads CASSESIAGGPDTQYF. The nucleotide sequence is TGCGCCAGCAGTGAGTCAATAGCGGGGGGCCCAGATACGCAGTATTTT.